One and the same sample provided the 9 T cell receptor beta chains below, sequenced in a study of T cell responses to AZD1222 COVID-19 vaccine. Some clones are missing from TCRdb's copy, which holds only in-frame ones; the method was immunoSEQ multiplex PCR. The top ten hold 30% to 45% of the sample, which has some 14,000 clones, roughly 80% seen once. The starting material was peripheral blood, obtained 28 days after the second AZD1222 dose. The receptor set was obtained from an adult who received the AZD1222 COVID-19 vaccine.

Judged by abundance, this clone is medium-sized. This rearrangement joins TRBV4-2 to TRBJ1-2; 9 bases align to TRBD1. Germline CDR1 is LGHNA and CDR2 is YNFKEQ. The CDR3 contains 16 residues. The trim removed 8 bases at V and 3 bases at J, leaving 13 bases unmatched. CDR3 region: CASSGEKTGGYYGYTF. The CDR3 nucleotides read TGTGCCAGCTCCGGGGAAAAAACAGGGGGCTACTATGGCTACACCTTC.

V and J are TRBV12-3 or TRBV12-4 and TRBJ2-4; 7 bases map to TRBD1. V lost 5 bases, J lost 13 bases, and 5 bases stayed unmatched. The CDR3 contains 11 residues. Here the CDR3 reads CASSHGTEQYF. The CDR3 DNA reads as TGTGCCAGCAGTCACGGGACAGAACAGTACTTC.

J is TRBJ1-1 and V is TRBV3-1 (or the pseudogene TRBV3-2); D is undetermined. Trimming pared 1 base from V and 4 bases from J, leaving 7 bases between. The CDR3 has 13 residues. The germline V gene encodes CDR1 LGHDT and CDR2 YNNKEL (reference sequence). The CDR3 protein is CASSQGKSTEAFF. Written as DNA, the CDR3 is TGTGCCAGCAGCCAAGGAAAGTCCACTGAAGCTTTCTTT.

The chain joins TRBV9 to TRBJ2-7; 8 nucleotides align to TRBD1. Germline assignment: CDR1 SGDLS and CDR2 YYNGEE. The V and J ends lost 4 bases and 2 bases, in that order; junction bases with no gene match: 8. The CDR3 covers 15 residues. The CDR3 protein is CASSPKPGQAYEQYF. CDR3 DNA sequence: TGTGCCAGCAGCCCAAAGCCGGGACAGGCCTACGAGCAGTACTTC.

This sequence joins TRBV27 and TRBJ1-4; no definite D call. Per the germline V gene, CDR1 is MNHEY and CDR2 is SMNVEV (reference sequence). The CDR3 extends over 19 amino acids. The V and J ends lost 5 bases and 8 bases respectively, with 30 bases between them. The CDR3 DNA reads TGTGCCAGCAGTCCGATCCCGAGAGCAGGAACCCTTTTTGGGGAAAAACTGTTTTTT. Translating it yields CASSPIPRAGTLFGEKLFF.

This clone was seen only a few times. The V call is TRBV5-1, the J call TRBJ1-1; possibly TRBD1 for D (5 bases). V lost 8 bases and J lost 4, with 18 bases in between. CDR3 length equals 14 residues. The germline gives CDR1 SGHRS, CDR2 YFSETQ. As DNA, the CDR3 is TGCGCCAGTACGACAGCGTTTGGCGCCACTGAAGCTTTCTTT. Its translation: CASTTAFGATEAFF.

This rearrangement joins TRBV19 to TRBJ2-5, with D possibly TRBD1 on 5 matching bases. Germline V CDR1 and CDR2: LNHDA, SQIVND (reference sequence). This CDR3 spans 15 amino acids. The ends were cut back, 3 bases at V and 0 bases at J, with 11 bases in the middle. The DNA of the CDR3 is TGTGCCAGTAGTATGGCCAGGGCCCACCAAGAGACCCAGTACTTC. Translated, it gives CASSMARAHQETQYF.

The chain joins TRBV7-9 to TRBJ2-2, with 8 bases lining up with TRBD1. This CDR3 contains 16 residues. The germline gives CDR1 SEHNR, CDR2 FQNEAQ (reference sequence). After removal of 2 bases from V and 6 bases from J, the junction contained 8 bases not matched to a gene. The CDR3 reads CASSLPAGGQAGELFF. CDR3 nucleotide sequence: TGTGCCAGCAGCTTACCGGCAGGGGGCCAGGCCGGGGAGCTGTTTTTT.

This chain connects TRBV18 to TRBJ2-2; D not certain. The germline V gene has CDR1 KGHSH and CDR2 LQKENI. The V and J ends lost 0 bases and 4 bases respectively, with 12 bases between them. The CDR3 totals 16 residues. The CDR3 region has the DNA TGTGCCAGCTCACCACCCAGCCTCTCCTCCACCGGGGAGCTGTTTTTT. It is translated as CASSPPSLSSTGELFF.